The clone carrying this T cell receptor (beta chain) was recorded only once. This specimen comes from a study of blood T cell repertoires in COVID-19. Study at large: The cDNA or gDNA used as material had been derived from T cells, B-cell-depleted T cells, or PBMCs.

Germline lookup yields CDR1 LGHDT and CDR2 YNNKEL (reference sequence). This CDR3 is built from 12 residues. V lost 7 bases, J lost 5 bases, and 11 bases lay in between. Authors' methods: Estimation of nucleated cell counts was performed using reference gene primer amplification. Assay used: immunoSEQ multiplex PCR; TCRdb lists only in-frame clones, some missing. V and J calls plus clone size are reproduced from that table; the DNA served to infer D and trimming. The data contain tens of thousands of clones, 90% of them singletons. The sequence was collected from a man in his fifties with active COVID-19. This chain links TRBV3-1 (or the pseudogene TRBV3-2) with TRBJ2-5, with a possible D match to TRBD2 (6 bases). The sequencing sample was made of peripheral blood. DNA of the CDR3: TGTGCCAGCATGGTTGGGGGGGAGACCCAGTACTTC. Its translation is CASMVGGETQYF.